This is a list of T cell receptor beta chains from one sample in a study of T cell responses to AZD1222 COVID-19 vaccine. Using immunoSEQ multiplex PCR, the repertoire was profiled, and TCRdb retains in-frame clones only, with some absent. The sample comprises about 100,000 clones, 80% to 95% of which are singletons, and over 1.5% rests with the top ten. This specimen was peripheral blood, taken on day 0 of AZD1222 vaccination. The receptors derive from an adult in good health. Each CDR3 is given with its conserved first and last residue. The order of the fields is V gene, D gene, J gene, clone size, CDR3 length, CDR3 DNA, CDR3 protein. The D gene is left open where the match is weak. A clone size is listed for some rows: how often the clone was seen (once, few, many), or a class if it is expanded.

TRBV10-3	NA	TRBJ2-1	NA	18	TGTGCCATCAGTGAGTCTCGGGGCCCTAGGAGCGCCGACAATGAGCAGTTCTTC	CAISESRGPRSADNEQFF
TRBV11-1	NA	TRBJ2-3	NA	16	TGTGCCAGCAGCTCGCAACAACTCAGGGATACAGATACGCAGTATTTT	CASSSQQLRDTDTQYF
TRBV5-4	NA	TRBJ1-6	few	16	TGTGCCAGCAGCTACTACAGGGAGGCGGGTGGGTCACCCCTCCACTTT	CASSYYREAGGSPLHF
TRBV13	TRBD1	TRBJ1-2	NA	14	TGTGCCAGCAGCCAGGACAGGGAGGACTATGGCTACACCTTC	CASSQDREDYGYTF
TRBV28	TRBD1	TRBJ1-1	NA	15	TGTGCCAGCACCGAAGTGGGACAGGGGCGGGCCGAAGCTTTCTTT	CASTEVGQGRAEAFF
TRBV30	NA	TRBJ1-2	NA	14	TGTGCCTGGAGGTGGGCGGGGGTCGGCTATGGCTACACCTTC	CAWRWAGVGYGYTF
TRBV7-9	NA	TRBJ1-2	NA	12	TGTGCCAGCAGCTTAGCCTCTAATGGCTACACCTTC	CASSLASNGYTF
TRBV12-5	TRBD1	TRBJ2-3	NA	15	TGTGCTAGTGGTTTTGGGGACAGAGGCACAGATACGCAGTATTTT	CASGFGDRGTDTQYF
TRBV5-1	TRBD2	TRBJ2-7	once	14	TGCGCCAGCAGCATGCGGACTAGCGTCGAGCAGCAGTACTTC	CASSMRTSVEQQYF
TRBV6-5	NA	TRBJ2-2	NA	14	TGTGCCAGCGAGAAGACTCCGGACACCGGGGAGCTGTTTTTT	CASEKTPDTGELFF
TRBV6-5	NA	TRBJ2-1	NA	15	TGTGCCAGCGACGACAGTTTATTCTCCTACAATGAGCAGTTCTTC	CASDDSLFSYNEQFF
TRBV30	NA	TRBJ1-2	NA	12	TGTGCCTGGCTCTTCGTAGGGTATGGCTACACCTTC	CAWLFVGYGYTF
TRBV18	NA	TRBJ2-3	NA	16	TGTGCCAGCTCACCACTTGGCGGAGGAGTCACAGATACGCAGTATTTT	CASSPLGGGVTDTQYF
TRBV9	TRBD2	TRBJ2-2	NA	16	TGTGCCAGCAGCGTAGACCTAGCGGAGTCCACCGGGGAGCTGTTTTTT	CASSVDLAESTGELFF
TRBV4-1	TRBD1	TRBJ1-6	NA	17	TGCGCCAGCAGCCAAGAAAATCCGGGACAGAGGAAGTCACCCCTCCACTTT	CASSQENPGQRKSPLHF
TRBV2	TRBD1	TRBJ1-2	NA	14	TGTGCCAGCAGTGAAGCGCGGACAGGGGAGGGCTACACCTTC	CASSEARTGEGYTF
TRBV19	TRBD1	TRBJ1-6	NA	15	TGTGCCAGTAGTACTTACAGGGGGACGGATTCACCCCTCCACTTT	CASSTYRGTDSPLHF
TRBV19	NA	TRBJ2-7	NA	14	TGTGCCAGTAATTCGGCTCAGGGTCACGACGAGCAGTACTTC	CASNSAQGHDEQYF
TRBV15	NA	TRBJ2-3	NA	13	TGTGCCACCAGCAGAGATGGTACGGATACGCAGTATTTT	CATSRDGTDTQYF
TRBV5-1	NA	TRBJ1-3	NA	13	TGCGCCAGCAGCTTAGGGGCGGGAAACACCATATATTTT	CASSLGAGNTIYF
TRBV27	NA	TRBJ2-7	NA	14	TGTGCCAGCAGTTTAACGGGAGCTCTTTACGAGCAGTACTTC	CASSLTGALYEQYF
TRBV10-1	NA	TRBJ1-2	NA	11	TGCGCCAGCGATGGAGTAGGAGGCTACACCTTC	CASDGVGGYTF
TRBV27	NA	TRBJ2-5	NA	15	TGTGCCAGCAGTTTTATAAGGGATGTAGGGGAGACCCAGTACTTC	CASSFIRDVGETQYF
TRBV7-6	NA	TRBJ1-3	NA	15	TGTGCCAGCAGCCCCCGATCGGACTCTGGAAACACCATATATTTT	CASSPRSDSGNTIYF
TRBV3-1/TRBV3-2	NA	TRBJ1-6	NA	16	TGTGCCAGCAGCCCCCGCGGGACACAGAGGAGTTCACCCCTCCACTTT	CASSPRGTQRSSPLHF
TRBV19	TRBD1	TRBJ1-4	few	14	TGTGCCAGTAGTATGACAGGGGGCTTAGGAAAACTGTTTTTT	CASSMTGGLGKLFF
TRBV7-9	NA	TRBJ1-2	NA	14	TGTGCCAGCAGCTTAGAAACCGCAGGGAACGGCTACACCTTC	CASSLETAGNGYTF
TRBV25-1	NA	TRBJ1-2	NA	13	TGTGCCAGCAGTGATCACTACAACTATGGCTACACCTTC	CASSDHYNYGYTF
TRBV19	NA	TRBJ2-3	NA	16	TGTGCCAGTAGTACTCCATTGGGACGGAGCACAGATACGCAGTATTTT	CASSTPLGRSTDTQYF
TRBV12-3/TRBV12-4	TRBD1	TRBJ1-2	NA	13	TGTGCCAGCAGCGCCGGCCCCGACAGGGCGTACACCTTC	CASSAGPDRAYTF
TRBV9	NA	TRBJ2-1	NA	15	TGTGCCAGCAGCGTAGTTGGGGACTCCTACAATGAGCAGTTCTTC	CASSVVGDSYNEQFF
TRBV3-1/TRBV3-2	TRBD1	TRBJ1-2	NA	13	TGTGCCAGCAGCCAGCAGGGGGTCTACGGCTACACCTTC	CASSQQGVYGYTF
TRBV19	TRBD2	TRBJ2-7	NA	17	TGTGCCAGTAGTGCTAGCTCTGGACTAGCGGGAGTCTACGAGCAGTACTTC	CASSASSGLAGVYEQYF
TRBV2	TRBD2	TRBJ2-1	NA	17	TGTGCCAGCAGTAATCATCTAGCGGGAGGGCCCGGTCATGAGCAGTTCTTC	CASSNHLAGGPGHEQFF
TRBV28	NA	TRBJ1-3	once	11	TGTGCCAGCCATACTGGAAACACCATATATTTT	CASHTGNTIYF
TRBV29-1	NA	TRBJ1-5	once	13	TGCAGCGTGTGGGACGGGAGCAATCAGCCCCAGCATTTT	CSVWDGSNQPQHF
TRBV28	NA	TRBJ2-1	NA	18	TGTGCCAGCAGTCCCCTTTATTTTCTAAAGAGCTCCTACAATGAGCAGTTCTTC	CASSPLYFLKSSYNEQFF
TRBV28	NA	TRBJ1-1	once	13	TGTGCCAGCAGTCCCCAGGGGAGCACTGAAGCTTTCTTT	CASSPQGSTEAFF
TRBV5-1	NA	TRBJ2-2	NA	15	TGCGCCAGCAGCTTGGTATACAGAAACACCGGGGAGCTGTTTTTT	CASSLVYRNTGELFF
TRBV6-5	TRBD1	TRBJ1-2	NA	15	TGTGCCAGCAGTTACTACCGGACAGGGGGCTATGGCTACACCTTC	CASSYYRTGGYGYTF
TRBV7-2	TRBD1	TRBJ1-2	NA	18	TGTGCCAGCAGCTTAAACCCCCCCGTTACAGGGGAGGGCTATGGCTACACCTTC	CASSLNPPVTGEGYGYTF
TRBV19	TRBD1	TRBJ2-7	NA	14	TGTGCCAGTGGACCGGGACAGGGGATCTACGAGCAGTACTTC	CASGPGQGIYEQYF
TRBV6-5	NA	TRBJ1-1	once	14	TGTGCCAGCAGTTACTCTGGCGGTAACACTGAAGCTTTCTTT	CASSYSGGNTEAFF
TRBV28	TRBD1	TRBJ1-5	NA	14	TGTGCCAGCAGATCCGGACAGGGAGATCAGCCCCAGCATTTT	CASRSGQGDQPQHF
TRBV29-1	NA	TRBJ1-4	NA	14	TGCAGCGTTGAAGGCGTTCTGGGTAATGAAAAACTGTTTTTT	CSVEGVLGNEKLFF
TRBV9	NA	TRBJ1-2	NA	15	TGTGCCAGCAGCCCCAGTGGAGGGGGTAGGGATGGCTACACCTTC	CASSPSGGGRDGYTF
TRBV19	NA	TRBJ2-2	NA	16	TGTGCCAGTAGGCTTTGGTCAGGACAAAACACCGGGGAGCTGTTTTTT	CASRLWSGQNTGELFF
TRBV27	NA	TRBJ1-1	NA	13	TGTGCCAGCATCGACGCCACCGGGACGGAAGCTTTCTTT	CASIDATGTEAFF
TRBV27	NA	TRBJ1-2	NA	14	TGTGCCAGCACTTTAAGAGGAGCAGAGGGTGGCTACACCTTC	CASTLRGAEGGYTF
TRBV7-2	TRBD1	TRBJ1-5	NA	14	TGTGCCAGCAGCCCGGGACAGTCTTATCAGCCCCAGCATTTT	CASSPGQSYQPQHF
TRBV6-1	NA	TRBJ2-7	few	15	TGTGCCAGCAGTGAAGAGGTGTCCGGCTCCTACGAGCAGTACTTC	CASSEEVSGSYEQYF
TRBV5-4	TRBD2	TRBJ2-5	NA	13	TGTGCCAGCCGCCGGGAGGGAGGAGAGACCCAGTACTTC	CASRREGGETQYF
TRBV11-3	NA	TRBJ2-3	NA	11	TGTGCCAGCAGCCACACAGATACGCAGTATTTT	CASSHTDTQYF